Below are 29 T cell receptor beta chains sequenced from a single sample in a study of blood T cell repertoires in COVID-19. The protocol was immunoSEQ multiplex PCR, while the TCRdb copy is restricted to in-frame clones and leaves out a portion. The sample includes 69,000 or so clones, approximately 84% seen only once; the top ten take 10% to 15%. The specimen sequenced was peripheral blood. The receptor set was obtained from a man in his fifties with COVID-19, enrolled during active disease.

This clone has a single count. The rearrangement uses TRBV19 and TRBJ1-1; D is unresolved. Germline V lookup: CDR1 LNHDA, CDR2 SQIVND (reference sequence). The CDR3 is 15 residues long. V shed 7 bases and J shed 0 bases, with 15 bases lying between them. CDR3 region: CASKLMVQMNTEAFF. The DNA for the CDR3 is TGTGCCAGTAAGTTGATGGTACAGATGAACACTGAAGCTTTCTTT.

J is TRBJ2-1 and V is TRBV18, with 9 bases that match TRBD1. With V trimmed by 4 bases and J by 5 bases, 3 bases remained unmatched. The CDR3 has 14 residues. Germline V gene lookup returns CDR1 KGHSH and CDR2 LQKENI. The CDR3 loop is CASSQGQGHNEQFF. CDR3 sequence (DNA): TGTGCCAGCTCACAGGGACAGGGCCACAATGAGCAGTTCTTC. The full variable domain, rest sourced from reference TRBV18 and TRBJ2-1, is NAGVMQNPRHLVRRRGQEARLRCSPMKGHSHVYWYRQLPEEGLKFMVYLQKENIIDESGMPKERFSAEFPKEGPSILRIQQVVRGDSAAYFCASSQGQGHNEQFFGPGTRLTVL.

The table lists this clone with a few counts. The gene calls are TRBV9 and TRBJ2-1, with 10 bases lining up with TRBD1. From germline, CDR1 is SGDLS and CDR2 YYNGEE. J was trimmed by 6 bases and V by 0 bases; bases with no gene match: 3. This CDR3 spans 15 amino acids. As DNA, the CDR3 is TGTGCCAGCAGCGTAGGGACAGGGGGGAGCAATGAGCAGTTCTTC. It specifies CASSVGTGGSNEQFF.

Only one count was recorded for this clone. V gene TRBV4-1 combines with J gene TRBJ2-1; TRBD2 agrees at 10 bases. Germline V CDR1 and CDR2: MGHRA, YSYEKL. V shed 2 bases and J 3 bases; nucleotides not matched to a gene: 16. The CDR3 has 20 amino acids. CDR3 in DNA: TGCGCCAGCAGCCAACGGGTCGTGAGTAGCGGGGGGATCATCTACAATGAGCAGTTCTTC. It codes for CASSQRVVSSGGIIYNEQFF.

This rearrangement joins TRBV6-5 to TRBJ1-2, with 9 bases that match TRBD1. Germline-derived CDR1 and CDR2 are MNHEY and SVGAGI. The V gene end was trimmed by 6 bases and the J gene end by 3 bases; junction bases not matched to a gene: 5. The CDR3 is 14 amino acids. DNA of the CDR3: TGTGCCAGCAGCCCGGGACAGGGCTACTATGGCTACACCTTC. It encodes CASSPGQGYYGYTF.

V gene TRBV5-1 combines with J gene TRBJ1-1; the D is unclear. Germline V gene sequence: CDR1 SGHRS, CDR2 YFSETQ. Between the trimmed V and J ends, which lost 0 bases and 2 bases, there was a span of 8 bases. The CDR3 is made up of 14 amino acids. CDR3 region: CASSLATDNTEAFF. The CDR3 bases are TGCGCCAGCAGCTTGGCCACAGATAACACTGAAGCTTTCTTT. The whole variable domain, filled in from reference TRBV5-1 and TRBJ1-1, reads KAGVTQTPRYLIKTRGQQVTLSCSPISGHRSVSWYQQTPGQGLQFLFEYFSETQRNKGNFPGRFSGRQFSNSRSEMNVSTLELGDSALYLCASSLATDNTEAFFGQGTRLTVV.

CDR3 region: CASQITDTQYF. CDR3 in DNA: TGTGCCAGCCAGATCACAGATACGCAGTATTTT. The chain carries TRBV6-5 and TRBJ2-3; D is ambiguous. The germline V and J ends were trimmed by 8 bases and 2 bases, with 5 bases remaining between them. The CDR3 is made up of 11 amino acids. From germline, CDR1 is MNHEY and CDR2 SVGAGI.

This clone was counted a single time. The chain is built from TRBV30 and TRBJ2-5; TRBD2 might be the D (6 bases). CDR1 is GTSNPN, CDR2 SVGIG, per germline (reference sequence). Trimming removed 3 bases from V and 5 bases from J, with 10 bases in between. The CDR3 runs 12 residues. The CDR3 loop is CAWRSSGETQYF. CDR3 nucleotides: TGTGCCTGGAGATCGAGCGGGGAGACCCAGTACTTC.

This clone was recorded once. The chain carries TRBV4-2 and TRBJ1-1; a possible D gene is TRBD1 (6 bases). Germline assignment: CDR1 LGHNA and CDR2 YNFKEQ. The CDR3 extends over 16 amino acids. The V gene lost 3 bases and the J gene lost 1 base, with 15 bases spanning the gap. The CDR3, as DNA: TGTGCCAGCAGCCACGGAACCACAGGGAGGAACACTGAAGCTTTCTTT. Translation: CASSHGTTGRNTEAFF.

This clone was recorded a few times. The V and J genes are TRBV18 and TRBJ1-1, with a possible D match to TRBD1 (6 bases). Germline V gives CDR1 KGHSH, CDR2 LQKENI. This CDR3 contains 15 residues. V lost 0 bases to trimming and J lost 4 bases, with 12 bases between them. The CDR3 DNA reads as TGTGCCAGCTCACCACCACAGGGTGGGGGCACTGAAGCTTTCTTT. Its translation: CASSPPQGGGTEAFF.

The chain joins TRBV3-1 (or the pseudogene TRBV3-2) to TRBJ2-5; perhaps TRBD2 as D (5 bases). V was trimmed by 4 bases and J by 5 bases, leaving 17 bases between them. The CDR3 runs to 15 residues. Germline lookup yields CDR1 LGHDT and CDR2 YNNKEL (reference sequence). CDR3 in DNA: TGTGCCAGCAGCCCCATAGCGAGCACTGCGGAGACCCAGTACTTC. Translation: CASSPIASTAETQYF.

The genes are TRBV6-2 or TRBV6-3 and TRBJ2-5, with TRBD1 matching over 9 bases. CDR3 length equals 15 residues. Germline V gene data show CDR1 as MNHEY and CDR2 as SVGEGT. Trimming cost V 6 bases and J 4 bases; bases outside gene matches: 9. The CDR3 region has the DNA TGTGCCAGCAGCAAATGGACAGGGGAGGGAGAGACCCAGTACTTC. This sequence encodes CASSKWTGEGETQYF.

As to this clone: Different DNA sequences within this sample yield the same CDR3. The rearrangement uses TRBV5-1 and TRBJ2-1, with TRBD2 identical over 12 bases. The germline V gene encodes CDR1 SGHRS and CDR2 YFSETQ. The CDR3 covers 17 residues. The V and J ends lost 1 base and 0 bases, in that order; junction bases with no gene match: 2. The CDR3 loop is CASSLLAGGSSYNEQFF. Here the CDR3 DNA reads TGCGCCAGCAGCTTGCTAGCGGGGGGGAGCTCCTACAATGAGCAGTTCTTC. Supplemented by reference TRBV5-1 and TRBJ2-1, the full variable domain reads KAGVTQTPRYLIKTRGQQVTLSCSPISGHRSVSWYQQTPGQGLQFLFEYFSETQRNKGNFPGRFSGRQFSNSRSEMNVSTLELGDSALYLCASSLLAGGSSYNEQFFGPGTRLTVL.

CDR3 residues: CASNRVPGELFF. The CDR3 bases are TGTGCCAGCAACAGGGTTCCCGGGGAGCTGTTTTTT. This chain joins TRBV5-6 and TRBJ2-2; D possibly corresponds to TRBD1 (6 bases). The CDR3 spans 12 residues. The germline V gene has CDR1 SGHDT and CDR2 YYEEEE. Trimming cost V 6 bases and J 6 bases, with 9 bases left between them.

V gene TRBV6-2 or TRBV6-3 combines with J gene TRBJ1-2, with unresolved D. V was cut by 0 bases and J by 3 bases, with 14 bases left in between. Germline assignment: CDR1 MNHEY and CDR2 SVGEGT. This CDR3 is built from 16 residues. CDR3 bases: TGTGCCAGCAGTTACTCGATTCGATCCGGAGACTATGGCTACACCTTC. Translated: CASSYSIRSGDYGYTF.

The chain employs TRBV25-1 and TRBJ1-5, with unresolved D. The V gene's germline CDR1 is MGHDK and CDR2 SYGVNS. With 4 bases removed from V and 3 bases from J, the gap between germline ends came to 10 bases. The CDR3 is 14 residues long. The CDR3 loop reads CASSAGLSNQPQHF. CDR3 DNA sequence: TGTGCCAGCAGTGCTGGACTGTCCAATCAGCCCCAGCATTTT.

This clone has a single count. The chain employs TRBV9 and TRBJ1-2; TRBD1 matches 7 bases. The CDR3 runs to 13 residues. Germline V gene sequence: CDR1 SGDLS, CDR2 YYNGEE. V lost 1 base, J lost 6 bases, and 3 bases stayed unmatched. CDR3 DNA: TGTGCCAGCAGCGTAAGACAGGGTGATGGCTACACCTTC. This sequence encodes CASSVRQGDGYTF.

This rearrangement joins TRBV2 to TRBJ2-7; possible D gene TRBD2, 7 bases. V lost 2 bases and J lost 2, with 13 bases in between. This CDR3 has 15 amino acids. Germline CDR1 is SNHLY and CDR2 is FYNNEI. As DNA, the CDR3 is TGTGCCAGCAGTGAATCTGGCGGGGGCCCCTACGAGCAGTACTTC. Translated: CASSESGGGPYEQYF.

The rearrangement uses TRBV6-5 and TRBJ1-6; D is perhaps TRBD1 (5 bases). The CDR3 sequence is 13 residues long. V was clipped by 7 bases and J by 6 bases, with 10 bases between them. Germline V gives CDR1 MNHEY, CDR2 SVGAGI. The CDR3 coding sequence is TGTGCCAGCACAGGGACTCCTAATTCACCCCTCCACTTT. Translating gives CASTGTPNSPLHF.

This sequence joins TRBV27 and TRBJ2-7, with 7 bases identical to TRBD1. Germline V CDR1 and CDR2: MNHEY, SMNVEV (reference sequence). The CDR3 extends over 13 amino acids. J lost 3 bases, V lost 8 bases, and 7 bases had no gene match. The CDR3 sequence: CASYRGSSYEQYF. The CDR3 DNA reads as TGTGCCAGCTACAGGGGAAGTAGCTACGAGCAGTACTTC.

The chain has TRBV21-1 and TRBJ2-4; TRBD2, as called in the table, went unchecked against the DNA. TRBV21-1 is tagged as a pseudogene. The CDR3 extends over 18 amino acids. CDR3 bases: TGTGCCAGCAGCAAAGGTTTCGCGGTGGCTAGCGGAAAAAACATTCAGTACTTC. Encoded protein: CASSKGFAVASGKNIQYF.

This clone was recorded a few times. The chain employs TRBV30 and TRBJ1-2, with unresolved D. Germline CDR1 is GTSNPN and CDR2 is SVGIG (reference sequence). V was clipped by 1 base and J by 4 bases, with 7 bases between them. This CDR3 comprises 12 residues. The CDR3 sequence is CAWSAGSYGYTF. CDR3 DNA: TGTGCCTGGAGTGCGGGATCCTATGGCTACACCTTC. Looking up the rest from reference TRBV30 and TRBJ1-2 gives the full variable domain: SQTIHQWPATLVQPVGSPLSLECTVEGTSNPNLYWYRQAAGRGLQLLFYSVGIGQISSEVPQNLSASRPQDRQFILSSKKLLLSDSGFYLCAWSAGSYGYTFGSGTRLTVV.

The CDR3 DNA follows: TGTGCCAGCAGCTCTTATACCCTAGGCGAGCAGTACTTC. It translates to CASSSYTLGEQYF. The chain has TRBV11-2 and TRBJ2-7, with D unresolved. V was trimmed by 4 bases and J by 6 bases, leaving 13 bases between them. Germline loops: CDR1 SGHAT, CDR2 FQNNGV. The CDR3 extends over 13 amino acids.

V is TRBV6-5 and J is TRBJ1-2; 7 bases are shared with TRBD1. Losses at the gene ends were 11 bases for V and 1 base for J; bases not matched to a gene: 7. Per germline, CDR1 MNHEY and CDR2 SVGAGI. The CDR3 consists of 13 residues. The CDR3 region has the DNA TGTGCCTCCCGGGACAGCATTAACTATGGCTACACCTTC. Amino acids: CASRDSINYGYTF.

The chain carries TRBV19 and TRBJ2-1, with 11 bases identical to TRBD1. Unmatched junction bases numbered 7, after V lost 5 bases and J lost 7 bases. The CDR3 is 15 amino acids. Germline values: CDR1 LNHDA, CDR2 SQIVND (reference sequence). CDR3 sequence reads: CASSFWDRGRNEQFF. The CDR3 DNA reads TGTGCCAGTAGTTTTTGGGACAGGGGGAGGAATGAGCAGTTCTTC. Full variable domain (rest looked up from reference TRBV19 and TRBJ2-1): DGGITQSPKYLFRKEGQNVTLSCEQNLNHDAMYWYRQDPGQGLRLIYYSQIVNDFQKGDIAEGYSVSREKKESFPLTVTSAQKNPTAFYLCASSFWDRGRNEQFFGPGTRLTVL.

The rearrangement joins TRBV27 to TRBJ1-1; 11 bases fit TRBD1. J gave up 3 bases and V 7 bases, and 16 bases lay outside the gene matches. This CDR3 is 18 amino acids long. Germline lookup yields CDR1 MNHEY and CDR2 SMNVEV (reference sequence). In nucleotides, the CDR3 is TGTGCCAGCAAACCCTCGGACAGGGGGCCGCTTTCTGACACTGAAGCTTTCTTT. It yields the protein CASKPSDRGPLSDTEAFF.

The rearrangement joins TRBV12-5 to TRBJ2-7; 7 nucleotides line up with TRBD1. The germline V gene encodes CDR1 LGHNT and CDR2 FRNRAP. The V segment lost 6 bases and the J segment 3 bases; nucleotides outside the gene matches: 5. CDR3 length: 13 residues. The CDR3 sequence: CASGGDRYYEQYF. In DNA, the CDR3 is TGTGCTAGTGGCGGGGACAGATACTACGAGCAGTACTTC.

This clone was recorded only once. The chain couples TRBV4-1 to TRBJ2-2, with 14 nucleotides matching TRBD2. Unmatched junction bases numbered 6, after V lost 1 base and J lost 5 bases. The CDR3 has 18 residues. Germline CDR1 is MGHRA and CDR2 is YSYEKL. The CDR3 nucleotides are TGCGCCAGCAGCCAAGGGACTAGCGGGGGGCCTTATACCGGGGAGCTGTTTTTT. This codes for CASSQGTSGGPYTGELFF.

The rearrangement joins TRBV7-9 to TRBJ2-1; D is possibly TRBD2 (5 bases). Trimming removed 1 base at V and 3 bases at J, with 10 bases between. This CDR3 spans 15 amino acids. Germline V CDR1 and CDR2: SEHNR, FQNEAQ (reference sequence). This CDR3 reads CASSLDGVSYNEQFF. CDR3 in DNA: TGTGCCAGCAGCTTAGACGGGGTTAGCTACAATGAGCAGTTCTTC.